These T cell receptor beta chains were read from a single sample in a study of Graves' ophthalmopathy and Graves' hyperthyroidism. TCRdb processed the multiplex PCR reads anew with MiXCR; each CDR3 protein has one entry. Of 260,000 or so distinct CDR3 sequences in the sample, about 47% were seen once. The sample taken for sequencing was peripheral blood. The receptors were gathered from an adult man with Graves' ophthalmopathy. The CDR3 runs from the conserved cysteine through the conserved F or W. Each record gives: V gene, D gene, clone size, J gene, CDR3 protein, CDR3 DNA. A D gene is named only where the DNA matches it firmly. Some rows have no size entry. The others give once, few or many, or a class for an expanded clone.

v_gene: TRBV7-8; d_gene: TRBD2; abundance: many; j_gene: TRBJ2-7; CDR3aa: CASSLTSGSDEQYF; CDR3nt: TGTGCCAGCAGCTTAACTAGCGGGAGTGACGAGCAGTACTTC
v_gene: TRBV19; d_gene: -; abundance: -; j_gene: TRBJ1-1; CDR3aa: CASSVNRVNTEAFF; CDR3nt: TGTGCCAGTAGTGTGAACAGGGTGAACACTGAAGCTTTCTTT
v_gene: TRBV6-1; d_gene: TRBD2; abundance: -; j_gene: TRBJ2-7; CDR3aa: CASSSPWGGSYEQYF; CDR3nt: TGTGCCAGCAGTTCCCCTTGGGGAGGGTCGTACGAGCAGTACTTC
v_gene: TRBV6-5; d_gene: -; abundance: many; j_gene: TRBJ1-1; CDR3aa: CASSYSRSTEAFF; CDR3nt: TGTGCCAGCAGTTACTCGAGGAGCACTGAAGCTTTCTTT
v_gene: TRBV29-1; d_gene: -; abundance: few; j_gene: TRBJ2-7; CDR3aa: CSVEGQGIYEQYF; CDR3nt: TGCAGCGTTGAAGGGCAGGGGATTTACGAGCAGTACTTC
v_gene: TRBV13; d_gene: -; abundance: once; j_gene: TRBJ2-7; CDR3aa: CASSLRDNAYEQYF; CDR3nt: TGTGCCAGCAGCTTAAGGGACAATGCCTACGAGCAGTACTTC
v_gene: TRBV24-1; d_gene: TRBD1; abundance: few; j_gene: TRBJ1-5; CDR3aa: CATSDGQGNNQPQHF; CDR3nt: TGTGCCACCAGTGACGGACAGGGTAACAATCAGCCCCAGCATTTT
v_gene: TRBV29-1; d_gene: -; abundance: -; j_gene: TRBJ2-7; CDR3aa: CSVGGPGPYEQYF; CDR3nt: TGCAGCGTAGGGGGACCTGGACCATACGAGCAGTACTTC
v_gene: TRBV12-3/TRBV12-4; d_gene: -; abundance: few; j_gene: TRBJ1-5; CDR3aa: CASSLKVDQPQHF; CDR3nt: TGTGCCAGCAGTTTAAAGGTGGATCAGCCCCAGCATTTT
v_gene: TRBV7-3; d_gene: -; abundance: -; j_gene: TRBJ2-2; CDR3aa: CASSLTIANTGELFF; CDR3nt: TGTGCCAGCAGCTTGACAATCGCGAACACCGGGGAGCTGTTTTTT
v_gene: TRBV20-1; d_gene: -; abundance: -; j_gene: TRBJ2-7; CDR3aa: CSASLTGRYEQYF; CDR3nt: TGCAGTGCTAGCCTGACAGGGAGGTACGAGCAGTACTTC
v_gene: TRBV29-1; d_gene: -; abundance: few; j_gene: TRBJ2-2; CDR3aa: CSVEDRGVSGGELFF; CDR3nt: TGCAGCGTTGAAGATCGGGGAGTCTCTGGCGGGGAGCTGTTTTTT
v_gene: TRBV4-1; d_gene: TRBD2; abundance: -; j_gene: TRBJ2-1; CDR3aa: CASSRSGGARNEQFF; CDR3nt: TGCGCCAGCAGCCGTAGCGGGGGGGCGAGAAATGAGCAGTTCTTC
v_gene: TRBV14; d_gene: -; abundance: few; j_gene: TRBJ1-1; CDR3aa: CASSSGRQSWITEAFF; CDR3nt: TGTGCCAGCAGCTCAGGGAGGCAAAGCTGGATAACTGAAGCTTTCTTT
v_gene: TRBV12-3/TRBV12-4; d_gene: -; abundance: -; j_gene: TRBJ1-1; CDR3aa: CASSSSLLREAFF; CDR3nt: TGTGCCAGCAGCTCCTCGCTGCTGCGTGAAGCTTTCTTT
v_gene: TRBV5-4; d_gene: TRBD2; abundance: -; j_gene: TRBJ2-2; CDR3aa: CASSLDSGMVHGELFF; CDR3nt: TGTGCCAGCAGCTTGGATAGCGGGATGGTTCACGGGGAGCTGTTTTTT